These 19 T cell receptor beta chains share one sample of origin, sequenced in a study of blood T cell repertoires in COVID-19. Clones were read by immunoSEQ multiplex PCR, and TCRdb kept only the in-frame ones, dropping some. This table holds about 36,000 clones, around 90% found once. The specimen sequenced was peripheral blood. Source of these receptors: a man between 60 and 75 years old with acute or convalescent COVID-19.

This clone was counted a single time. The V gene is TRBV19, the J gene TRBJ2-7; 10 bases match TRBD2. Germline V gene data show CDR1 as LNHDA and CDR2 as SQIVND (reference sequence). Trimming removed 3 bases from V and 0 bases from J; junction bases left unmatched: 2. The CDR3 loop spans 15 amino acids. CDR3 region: CASSILAGDSYEQYV. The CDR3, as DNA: TGTGCCAGTAGTATTCTAGCGGGAGACTCCTACGAGCAGTACGTC.

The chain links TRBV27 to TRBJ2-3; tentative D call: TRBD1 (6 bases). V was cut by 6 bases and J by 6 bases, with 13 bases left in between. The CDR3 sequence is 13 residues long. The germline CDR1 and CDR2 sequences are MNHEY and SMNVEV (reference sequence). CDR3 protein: CASRVSGHDTQYF. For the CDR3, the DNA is TGTGCCAGCAGGGTTTCGGGACATGATACGCAGTATTTT.

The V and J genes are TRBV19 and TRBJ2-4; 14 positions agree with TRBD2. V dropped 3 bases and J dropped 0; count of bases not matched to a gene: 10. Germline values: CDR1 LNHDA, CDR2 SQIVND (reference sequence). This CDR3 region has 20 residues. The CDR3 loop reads CASSIHPGLAGVRAKNIQYF. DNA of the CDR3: TGTGCCAGTAGTATTCATCCGGGACTAGCGGGAGTTAGAGCCAAAAACATTCAGTACTTC.

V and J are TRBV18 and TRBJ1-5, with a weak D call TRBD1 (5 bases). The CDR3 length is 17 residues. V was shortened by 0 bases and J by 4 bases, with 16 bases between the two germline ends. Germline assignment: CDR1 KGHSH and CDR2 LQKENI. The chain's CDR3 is CASSPPKGGDPNQPQHF. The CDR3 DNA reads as TGTGCCAGCTCACCACCGAAAGGAGGGGATCCTAATCAGCCCCAGCATTTT. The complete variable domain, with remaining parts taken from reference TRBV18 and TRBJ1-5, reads NAGVMQNPRHLVRRRGQEARLRCSPMKGHSHVYWYRQLPEEGLKFMVYLQKENIIDESGMPKERFSAEFPKEGPSILRIQQVVRGDSAAYFCASSPPKGGDPNQPQHFGDGTRLSIL.

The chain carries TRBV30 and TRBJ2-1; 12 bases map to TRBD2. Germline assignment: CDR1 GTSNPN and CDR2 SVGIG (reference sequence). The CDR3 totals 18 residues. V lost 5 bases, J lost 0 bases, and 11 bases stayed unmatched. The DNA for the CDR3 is TGTGCCTGGGAAATCGGACTAGCGGGACTCAGCTCCTACAATGAGCAGTTCTTC. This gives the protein CAWEIGLAGLSSYNEQFF.

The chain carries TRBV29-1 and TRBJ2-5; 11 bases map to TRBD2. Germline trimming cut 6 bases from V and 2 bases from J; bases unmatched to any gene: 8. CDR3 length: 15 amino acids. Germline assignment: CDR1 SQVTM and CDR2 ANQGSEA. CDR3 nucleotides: TGCAGCGTCACACTAGCGGGAGTTTTACAAGAGACCCAGTACTTC. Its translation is CSVTLAGVLQETQYF.

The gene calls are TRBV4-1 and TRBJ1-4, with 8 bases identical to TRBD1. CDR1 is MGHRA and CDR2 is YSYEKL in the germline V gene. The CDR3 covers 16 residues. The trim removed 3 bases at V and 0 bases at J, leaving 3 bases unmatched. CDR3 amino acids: CASSQDRDPTNEKLFF. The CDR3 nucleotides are TGCGCCAGCAGCCAGGACAGGGACCCAACTAATGAAAAACTGTTTTTT.

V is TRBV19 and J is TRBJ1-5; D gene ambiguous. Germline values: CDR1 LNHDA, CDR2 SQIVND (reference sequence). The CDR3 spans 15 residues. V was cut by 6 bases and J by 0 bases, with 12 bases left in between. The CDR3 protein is CASRIRGNSNQPQHF. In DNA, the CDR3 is TGTGCCAGTAGGATACGAGGAAATAGCAATCAGCCCCAGCATTTT.

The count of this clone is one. The CDR3 sequence: CASSPGTGGSYEQYV. The CDR3 bases are TGTGCCAGCTCACCCGGGACAGGGGGCTCCTACGAGCAGTACGTC. The chain has TRBV18 and TRBJ2-7; 11 positions agree with TRBD1. CDR1 and CDR2 from the germline V gene are KGHSH and LQKENI. J lost 0 bases, V lost 3 bases, and 1 base had no gene match. The CDR3 covers 15 residues.

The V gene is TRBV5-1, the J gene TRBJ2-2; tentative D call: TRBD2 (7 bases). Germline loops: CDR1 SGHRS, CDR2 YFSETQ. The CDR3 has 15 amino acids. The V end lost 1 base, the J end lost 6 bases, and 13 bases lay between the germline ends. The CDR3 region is CASSLFRGGSGELFF. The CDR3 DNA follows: TGCGCCAGCAGCTTGTTCAGGGGAGGGTCCGGGGAGCTGTTTTTT.

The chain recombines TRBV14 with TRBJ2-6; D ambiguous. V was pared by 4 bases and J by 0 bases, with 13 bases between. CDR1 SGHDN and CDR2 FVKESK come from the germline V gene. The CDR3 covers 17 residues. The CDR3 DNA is TGTGCCAGCAGCCCCCTTAGCCGCAGCTCTGGGGCCAACGTCCTGACTTTC. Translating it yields CASSPLSRSSGANVLTF.

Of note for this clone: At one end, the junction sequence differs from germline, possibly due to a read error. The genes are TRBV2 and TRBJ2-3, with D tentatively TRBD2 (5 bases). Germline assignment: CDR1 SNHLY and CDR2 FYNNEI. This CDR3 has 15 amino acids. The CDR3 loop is CASTELAKLGDTQYF. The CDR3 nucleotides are TGTGCCAGCACTGAATTAGCGAAGTTGGGAGATACGCAGTATTTT.

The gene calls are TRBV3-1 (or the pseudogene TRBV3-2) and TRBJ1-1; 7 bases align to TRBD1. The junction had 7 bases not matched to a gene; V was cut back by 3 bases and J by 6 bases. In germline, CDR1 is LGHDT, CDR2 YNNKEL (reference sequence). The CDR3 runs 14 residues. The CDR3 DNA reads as TGTGCCAGCAGCCATAGGGACAGCCAATCTGAAGCTTTCTTT. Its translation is CASSHRDSQSEAFF.

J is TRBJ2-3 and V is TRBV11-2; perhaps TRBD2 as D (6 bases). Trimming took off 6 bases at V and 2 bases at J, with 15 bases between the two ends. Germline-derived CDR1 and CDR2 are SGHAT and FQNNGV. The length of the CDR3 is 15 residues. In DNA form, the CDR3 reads TGTGCCAGCAGTCCTCCGGGGGTCTTCACAGATACGCAGTATTTT. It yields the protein CASSPPGVFTDTQYF.

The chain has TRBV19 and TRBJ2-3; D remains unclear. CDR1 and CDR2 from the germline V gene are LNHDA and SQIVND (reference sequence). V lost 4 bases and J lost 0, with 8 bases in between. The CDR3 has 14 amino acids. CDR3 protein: CASSTITSTDTQYF. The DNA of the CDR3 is TGTGCCAGTAGTACGATTACTAGCACAGATACGCAGTATTTT.

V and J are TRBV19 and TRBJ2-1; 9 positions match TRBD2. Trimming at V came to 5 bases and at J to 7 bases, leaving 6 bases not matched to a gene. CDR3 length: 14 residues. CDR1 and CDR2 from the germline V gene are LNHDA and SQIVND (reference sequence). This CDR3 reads CASSPGTSRNEQFF. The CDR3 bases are TGTGCCAGTAGTCCCGGGACTAGCAGGAATGAGCAGTTCTTC. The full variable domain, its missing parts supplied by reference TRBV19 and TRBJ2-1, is DGGITQSPKYLFRKEGQNVTLSCEQNLNHDAMYWYRQDPGQGLRLIYYSQIVNDFQKGDIAEGYSVSREKKESFPLTVTSAQKNPTAFYLCASSPGTSRNEQFFGPGTRLTVL.

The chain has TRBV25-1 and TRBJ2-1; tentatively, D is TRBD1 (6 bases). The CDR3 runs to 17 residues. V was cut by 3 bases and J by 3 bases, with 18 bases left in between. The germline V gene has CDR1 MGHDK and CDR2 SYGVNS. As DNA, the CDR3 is TGTGCCAGCAGTGATTTGGGGGCCCGGGCACACTACAATGAGCAGTTCTTC. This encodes CASSDLGARAHYNEQFF.

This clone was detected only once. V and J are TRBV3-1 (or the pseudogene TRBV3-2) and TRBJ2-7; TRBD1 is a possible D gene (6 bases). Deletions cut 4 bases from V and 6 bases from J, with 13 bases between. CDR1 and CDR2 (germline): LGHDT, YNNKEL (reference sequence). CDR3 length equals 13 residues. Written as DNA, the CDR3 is TGTGCCAGCAGCCGTAACAGGGCGGGCGAGCAGTACTTC. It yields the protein CASSRNRAGEQYF.

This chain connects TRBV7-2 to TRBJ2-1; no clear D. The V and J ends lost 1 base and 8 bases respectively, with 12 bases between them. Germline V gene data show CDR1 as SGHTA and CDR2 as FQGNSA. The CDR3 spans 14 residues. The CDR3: CASSLGQAHHEQFF. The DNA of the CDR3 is TGTGCCAGCAGCTTAGGTCAGGCCCATCATGAGCAGTTCTTC.